Following are 32 T cell receptor beta chains from one sample sequenced in a study of shared clonotypes between healthy human individuals. The repertoire was sequenced with immunoSEQ multiplex PCR; TCRdb's copy has only in-frame clones and lacks some. The data hold 2 million to 2.5 million clones, with 80% to 95% observed a single time. Sequenced input: naive CD4+ T cells from PBMCs. The sample's subset: CD45RA+ positively selected. These receptors were taken from a man aged 18 to 35 in good health. Some clones in this sample may be carry-over from other donors' samples.

The chain links TRBV5-8 to TRBJ2-3, with TRBD2 as a possible D gene (5 bases). Looked up from germline, CDR1 is SGHTS and CDR2 is YDEGEE. The CDR3 is made up of 16 amino acids. V lost 3 bases and J lost 0, with 14 bases in between. CDR3 DNA: TGTGCCAGCAGCTGGCGGCTAGCCCAAAGCACAGATACGCAGTATTTT. This codes for CASSWRLAQSTDTQYF. Full variable domain (rest looked up from reference TRBV5-8 and TRBJ2-3): EAGVTQSPTHLIKTRGQQATLRCSPISGHTSVYWYQQALGLGLQFLLWYDEGEERNRGNFPPRFSGRQFPNYSSELNVNALELEDSALYLCASSWRLAQSTDTQYFGPGTRLTVL.

V and J are TRBV6-5 and TRBJ2-7; a weak D match, TRBD1 (5 bases). This CDR3 contains 12 residues. Trimming took 4 bases from V and 7 from J, leaving 11 bases between them. From germline, CDR1 is MNHEY and CDR2 SVGAGI. CDR3 bases: TGTGCCAGCAGTTCCCCTCAGGGAGAGCAGTACTTC. It is translated as CASSSPQGEQYF.

The J gene is TRBJ2-1, the V gene TRBV7-9, with D uncertain. Germline V gene sequence: CDR1 SEHNR, CDR2 FQNEAQ (reference sequence). The CDR3 is 13 amino acids. Trimming shortened V by 5 bases and J by 0 bases, and 5 bases separated the two germline ends. CDR3 coding DNA: TGTGCCAGCAGCGCGAGCTCCTACAATGAGCAGTTCTTC. Its translation is CASSASSYNEQFF.

The J gene is TRBJ2-6, the V gene TRBV27, with D hard to call. The V end was cut by 6 bases, the J end by 0 bases, with 12 bases between. The CDR3 spans 16 residues. CDR1 MNHEY and CDR2 SMNVEV come from the germline V gene (reference sequence). CDR3 in DNA: TGTGCCAGCAGCCAGAACAGATACTCTGGGGCCAACGTCCTGACTTTC. This gives the protein CASSQNRYSGANVLTF.

The chain carries TRBV4-1 and TRBJ1-4; D is unclear. CDR3 length: 13 residues. Germline CDR1 reads MGHRA; CDR2 reads YSYEKL. V lost 0 bases and J 6 bases, leaving 5 bases between the germline ends. The CDR3 is CASSQDSYEKLFF. For the CDR3, the DNA is TGCGCCAGCAGCCAAGATTCGTATGAAAAACTGTTTTTT.

The rearrangement links TRBV28 to TRBJ1-1; D is undetermined. V gave up 6 bases and J gave up 0 bases, with 17 bases separating them. The CDR3 spans 16 residues. Germline values: CDR1 MDHEN, CDR2 SYDVKM. CDR3 residues: CASRPYSGSMNTEAFF. CDR3 bases: TGTGCCAGCAGGCCCTACTCCGGGTCCATGAACACTGAAGCTTTCTTT. Variable domain in full (rest from reference TRBV28 and TRBJ1-1): DVKVTQSSRYLVKRTGEKVFLECVQDMDHENMFWYRQDPGLGLRLIYFSYDVKMKEKGDIPEGYSVSREKKERFSLILESASTNQTSMYLCASRPYSGSMNTEAFFGQGTRLTVV.

V and J are TRBV30 and TRBJ2-1, with D possibly being TRBD1 (6 bases). This CDR3 contains 12 residues. V lost 2 bases to trimming and J lost 9 bases, with 11 bases between them. Germline V gene sequence: CDR1 GTSNPN, CDR2 SVGIG (reference sequence). CDR3 in amino acids: CAWSSTRGEQFF. CDR3 DNA: TGTGCCTGGAGTAGCACCAGGGGTGAGCAGTTCTTC. The full variable domain, with the rest looked up from reference TRBV30 and TRBJ2-1, is SQTIHQWPATLVQPVGSPLSLECTVEGTSNPNLYWYRQAAGRGLQLLFYSVGIGQISSEVPQNLSASRPQDRQFILSSKKLLLSDSGFYLCAWSSTRGEQFFGPGTRLTVL.

With respect to this clone: The same CDR3 is also encoded by other DNA sequences in this sample. The chain employs TRBV5-1 and TRBJ2-1; maybe TRBD1 (5 bases). The CDR3 runs to 15 residues. Looked up from germline, CDR1 is SGHRS and CDR2 is YFSETQ. The V gene lost 4 bases and the J gene lost 0 bases, with 11 bases spanning the gap. In DNA, the CDR3 is TGCGCCAGCAGCGCTCAGGGTAGCTCCTACAATGAGCAGTTCTTC. This encodes CASSAQGSSYNEQFF.

This rearrangement joins TRBV4-2 to TRBJ2-2, with TRBD1 identical over 8 bases. With V trimmed by 4 bases and J by 3 bases, 7 bases remained unmatched. CDR3 length: 16 amino acids. Germline V CDR1 and CDR2: LGHNA, YNFKEQ. CDR3 residues: CASSLTRGPDTGELFF. As DNA, the CDR3 is TGTGCCAGCAGCCTAACCAGGGGGCCCGACACCGGGGAGCTGTTTTTT.

This chain links TRBV5-4 with TRBJ2-2; 9 bases map to TRBD1. V gave up 4 bases and J gave up 5 bases; unmatched junction bases: 12. The CDR3 is 17 amino acids. CDR1 is SGHNT and CDR2 is YYREEE in the germline V gene (reference sequence). The CDR3 nucleotides are TGTGCCAGCAGCCAATCCGCCGGGACAGGGATTACCGGGGAGCTGTTTTTT. Its protein product is CASSQSAGTGITGELFF.

The chain carries TRBV9 and TRBJ2-1, with D tentatively TRBD2 (5 bases). This CDR3 is 14 amino acids long. CDR1 and CDR2 (germline): SGDLS, YYNGEE. Trimming removed 4 bases from V and 1 base from J, with 9 bases in between. CDR3 DNA sequence: TGTGCCAGCAGCCCTGAGGGTTCCTACAATGAGCAGTTCTTC. Its protein product is CASSPEGSYNEQFF.

This sequence joins TRBV7-9 and TRBJ2-1; perhaps TRBD2 as D (6 bases). The V end lost 5 bases, the J end lost 11 bases, and 13 bases lay between the germline ends. The CDR3 has 12 residues. Germline V gene data show CDR1 as SEHNR and CDR2 as FQNEAQ (reference sequence). The chain's CDR3 is CASSPRDLQQFF. The CDR3 nucleotides read TGTGCCAGCAGCCCCCGGGACTTGCAGCAGTTCTTC.

V and J are TRBV7-9 and TRBJ2-3, with unresolved D. This CDR3 region has 15 residues. V was shortened by 5 bases and J by 4 bases, with 16 bases between the two germline ends. CDR1 is SEHNR, CDR2 FQNEAQ, per germline (reference sequence). In DNA form, the CDR3 reads TGTGCCAGCAGCATCGGAGCCCTGGTTGCAGATACGCAGTATTTT. It specifies CASSIGALVADTQYF.

The CDR3 reads CASSVDPRNNGYTF. DNA of the CDR3: TGTGCCAGCAGCGTTGATCCCAGGAACAATGGCTACACCTTC. The chain has TRBV9 and TRBJ1-2, with D hard to call. Germline CDR1 reads SGDLS; CDR2 reads YYNGEE. This CDR3 contains 14 residues. Trimming stripped 2 bases from V and 6 bases from J, with 14 bases between.

V usage is TRBV15 and J usage is TRBJ2-5; no clear D gene. Germline V lookup: CDR1 LNHNV, CDR2 YYDKDF (reference sequence). Trimming pared 1 base from V and 5 bases from J, leaving 14 bases between. The CDR3 is 15 amino acids. CDR3 in amino acids: CATSRVGLRSETQYF. The CDR3 region has the DNA TGTGCCACCAGCAGAGTTGGCCTTCGGAGTGAGACCCAGTACTTC.

V is TRBV19 and J is TRBJ1-5; D not certain. The germline CDR1 and CDR2 sequences are LNHDA and SQIVND (reference sequence). Trimming cost V 5 bases and J 1 base, with 18 bases left between them. This CDR3 comprises 17 residues. In DNA form, the CDR3 reads TGTGCCAGTAGTCCTCCCTTCTCCGGCCGCAGCAATCAGCCCCAGCATTTT. It encodes CASSPPFSGRSNQPQHF.

V is TRBV7-3 and J is TRBJ1-1, with TRBD1 as a possible D gene (5 bases). Germline V lookup: CDR1 SGHTA, CDR2 FQGTGA. The V gene lost 3 bases and the J gene lost 1 base, with 12 bases spanning the gap. The CDR3 extends over 15 amino acids. The DNA of the CDR3 is TGTGCCAGCAGCTTTACAGCCGACAGGAACACTGAAGCTTTCTTT. This encodes CASSFTADRNTEAFF. Full variable domain (rest looked up from reference TRBV7-3 and TRBJ1-1): GAGVSQTPSNKVTEKGKYVELRCDPISGHTALYWYRQSLGQGPEFLIYFQGTGAADDSGLPNDRFFAVRPEGSVSTLKIQRTERGDSAVYLCASSFTADRNTEAFFGQGTRLTVV.

This clone has more than one count but fewer than ten. This chain joins TRBV7-3 and TRBJ1-2; TRBD1 is a possible D gene (6 bases). This CDR3 comprises 13 residues. Germline values: CDR1 SGHTA, CDR2 FQGTGA. V lost 5 bases and J lost 7, with 14 bases in between. CDR3 region: CASSPDRRGGYTF. CDR3 nucleotide sequence: TGTGCCAGCAGCCCTGACAGGCGGGGTGGCTACACCTTC.

Turning to this clone: Other DNA sequences in the sample encode the same CDR3. This rearrangement joins TRBV5-1 to TRBJ2-7; 8 positions agree with TRBD1. CDR1 is SGHRS, CDR2 YFSETQ, per germline. The V segment lost 0 bases and the J segment 3 bases; nucleotides outside the gene matches: 2. CDR3 length equals 14 residues. The CDR3 loop reads CASSLVGQGYEQYF. The CDR3 DNA reads as TGCGCCAGCAGCTTGGTAGGACAGGGCTACGAGCAGTACTTC.

V is TRBV6-6 and J is TRBJ1-3; D gene uncertain. The CDR3 is made up of 15 amino acids. Germline V CDR1 and CDR2: MNHNY, SVGAGI (reference sequence). V was pared by 6 bases and J by 3 bases, with 15 bases between. DNA of the CDR3: TGTGCCAGCAGCCCAACCGGCACTCATGGAAACACCATATATTTT. It encodes CASSPTGTHGNTIYF.

Remarks on this clone: In the same sample, other DNA sequences code for this CDR3. The CDR3 bases are TGTGCCAGCAGCTTAACCGACAATCAGCCCCAGCATTTT. Amino acid sequence: CASSLTDNQPQHF. This chain uses TRBV11-2 with TRBJ1-5; D is uncertain. V lost 2 bases and J 3 bases, leaving 5 bases between the germline ends. Germline CDR1 and CDR2: SGHAT and FQNNGV. CDR3 length: 13 residues.

The rearrangement uses TRBV2 and TRBJ1-4; 8 bases are a match to TRBD1. V lost 6 bases to trimming and J lost 16 bases; unmatched junction nucleotides: 7. This CDR3 spans 11 amino acids. The V gene's germline CDR1 is SNHLY and CDR2 FYNNEI. CDR3 bases: TGTGCCAGCAGAGAGGGACAGGTTAGGTTTTTT. Translation gives CASREGQVRFF.

The J gene is TRBJ1-2, the V gene TRBV7-2, with unresolved D. Germline values: CDR1 SGHTA, CDR2 FQGNSA. The CDR3 spans 17 residues. Trimming cost V 0 bases and J 4 bases, with 18 bases left between them. CDR3 DNA sequence: TGTGCCAGCAGCTTAGCGACTAGCGGGAGGACCACCTATGGCTACACCTTC. Translating it yields CASSLATSGRTTYGYTF.

This clone was counted once. The genes are TRBV6-5 and TRBJ2-5, with no clear D. There are 12 residues in the CDR3. CDR1 and CDR2 (germline): MNHEY, SVGAGI. The V gene lost 6 bases and the J gene lost 2 bases, with 7 bases spanning the gap. CDR3 sequence: CASRGAQETQYF. In nucleotides, the CDR3 is TGTGCCAGCAGAGGAGCTCAAGAGACCCAGTACTTC.

This sequence joins TRBV2 and TRBJ1-3, with 8 bases lining up with TRBD1. CDR1 is SNHLY, CDR2 FYNNEI, per germline. V gave up 8 bases and J gave up 3 bases; unmatched junction bases: 9. The CDR3 loop spans 15 amino acids. The CDR3 loop reads CASRTDRGGGNTIYF. The CDR3 bases are TGTGCCAGCCGGACCGACAGGGGTGGTGGAAACACCATATATTTT.

Of note for this clone: Within the sample, other DNA sequences also encode this same CDR3. This rearrangement joins TRBV7-3 to TRBJ2-2; TRBD1 matches at 8 bases. The CDR3 length is 16 residues. In germline, CDR1 is SGHTA, CDR2 FQGTGA. With V trimmed by 5 bases and J by 1 base, 6 bases remained unmatched. The CDR3 here is CASSLLGTGNTGELFF. CDR3 DNA sequence: TGTGCCAGCAGCCTGCTAGGGACAGGGAACACCGGGGAGCTGTTTTTT.

The chain is built from TRBV15 and TRBJ2-5; possible D gene TRBD1, 5 bases. This CDR3 spans 15 amino acids. The V end was cut by 5 bases, the J end by 1 base, with 14 bases between. The germline gives CDR1 LNHNV, CDR2 YYDKDF (reference sequence). The CDR3 loop is CATSWGGAPQETQYF. The CDR3 DNA is TGTGCCACCAGCTGGGGTGGGGCTCCCCAAGAGACCCAGTACTTC.

This clone was found once. The chain has TRBV7-2 and TRBJ2-7; 13 nucleotides agree with TRBD2. V lost 3 bases and J lost 6; bases outside the gene matches: 5. The CDR3 covers 15 residues. The germline V gene has CDR1 SGHTA and CDR2 FQGNSA. DNA for the CDR3: TGTGCCAGCAGCTTTCGGACTAGCGGGAGCCGCGAGCAGTACTTC. It yields the protein CASSFRTSGSREQYF.

The J gene is TRBJ2-7, the V gene TRBV28; 8 bases map to TRBD1. The J segment lost 3 bases and the V segment lost 4 bases, leaving 8 bases of the junction unmatched. CDR1 and CDR2 (germline): MDHEN, SYDVKM. This CDR3 comprises 15 residues. This CDR3 reads CASSSRQGNLYEQYF. The CDR3 bases are TGTGCCAGCAGTTCACGACAGGGGAATCTCTACGAGCAGTACTTC.

The V call is TRBV30, the J call TRBJ2-7; D uncertain. Trimming shortened V by 0 bases and J by 6 bases, and 9 bases separated the two germline ends. Looked up from germline, CDR1 is GTSNPN and CDR2 is SVGIG (reference sequence). This CDR3 has 12 amino acids. CDR3 coding DNA: TGTGCCTGGAGTGTGGGAAACGGCGAGCAGTACTTC. This encodes CAWSVGNGEQYF. The full variable domain, rest sourced from reference TRBV30 and TRBJ2-7, is SQTIHQWPATLVQPVGSPLSLECTVEGTSNPNLYWYRQAAGRGLQLLFYSVGIGQISSEVPQNLSASRPQDRQFILSSKKLLLSDSGFYLCAWSVGNGEQYFGPGTRLTVT.

The rearrangement uses TRBV6-5 and TRBJ1-5; weak D call: TRBD1 (5 bases). The CDR3 is 14 residues long. V was pared by 6 bases and J by 3 bases, with 12 bases between. The V gene's germline CDR1 is MNHEY and CDR2 SVGAGI. The DNA of the CDR3 is TGTGCCAGCAGCCGAACAGGAGACAATCAGCCCCAGCATTTT. It codes for CASSRTGDNQPQHF.

V gene TRBV7-3 combines with J gene TRBJ2-7, with TRBD1 matching over 10 bases. This CDR3 has 13 residues. Per the germline V gene, CDR1 is SGHTA and CDR2 is FQGTGA. J lost 6 bases, V lost 6 bases, and 5 bases had no gene match. CDR3 in amino acids: CASSRDRGGEQYF. Written as DNA, the CDR3 is TGTGCCAGCAGTCGGGACAGGGGTGGCGAGCAGTACTTC.